This T cell receptor beta chain emerged from a study of T-cell reconstitution after alpha-beta-depleted transplantation in children. This clonotype has a count of ten or more. Its antigen is unknown. Study-wide findings and caveats: Counts and diversity of T cells one year after transplant came mostly from newly produced T cells. The origin of alpha-beta T cells about two months after transplant was reportedly several hundred expanded graft clones.

Unique molecular identifiers featured in how the TCRbeta library was prepared. TCRdb re-derived calls from the PCR reads in MiXCR, one entry per CDR3 protein. The profile shows approximately 430,000 distinct CDR3 sequences, around 16% of them singletons. Per the germline V gene, CDR1 is SEHNR and CDR2 is FQNEAQ (reference sequence). Between the trimmed V and J ends, which lost 3 bases and 4 bases, there was a span of 9 bases. This CDR3 region has 13 residues. This material consisted of PBMCs, mostly from graft donor cells, taken 360 days after TCRalphabeta/CD19-depleted stem cell transplant. The receptor was isolated from a boy under two years old who had a stem cell transplant for Wiskott-Aldrich syndrome, so the T cells may come from the graft donor. This chain uses TRBV7-9 with TRBJ1-2, with D tentatively TRBD1 (5 bases). CDR3 sequence (DNA): TGTGCCAGCAGCTTGGGGCAGCTCTATGGCTACACCTTC. Protein sequence: CASSLGQLYGYTF.